One TCR beta chain is described in this entry. Its specificity is unknown. This specimen comes from a study of cytomegalovirus exposure and HLA in healthy donors. On the study more broadly: When 398 donors were genotyped, approximately 80% of them were found to fall in the Caucasian-associated ancestry cluster. The study, taken as a whole, reports: Researchers catalogued around 150 TCR beta chains as cytomegalovirus-associated. In an earlier analysis, about 87% or about 30%: the productive usage of most TCR beta V segments.

Donors showed nominal health when sampled, although they likely had unrecorded immune exposures. PCR involved 60 Vbeta and 13 Jbeta primers. Some clones are missing from TCRdb's copy, which holds only in-frame ones; the method was immunoSEQ multiplex PCR. Of about 190,000 clones listed, around 75% are singletons. The junction had 4 bases not matched to a gene; V was cut back by 5 bases and J by 1 base. The CDR3 has 16 residues. CDR1 is SEHNR and CDR2 is FQNEAQ in the germline V gene (reference sequence). The sample taken for sequencing was PBMCs. J is TRBJ1-5 and V is TRBV7-9; 11 nucleotides line up with TRBD1. This clonotype was sampled from a woman aged 30 to 39 in good health and CMV-seropositive. CDR3 nucleotide sequence: TGTGCCAGCAGCCCGGGGGACAGGGGGAGCAATCAGCCCCAGCATTTT. It is translated as CASSPGDRGSNQPQHF.